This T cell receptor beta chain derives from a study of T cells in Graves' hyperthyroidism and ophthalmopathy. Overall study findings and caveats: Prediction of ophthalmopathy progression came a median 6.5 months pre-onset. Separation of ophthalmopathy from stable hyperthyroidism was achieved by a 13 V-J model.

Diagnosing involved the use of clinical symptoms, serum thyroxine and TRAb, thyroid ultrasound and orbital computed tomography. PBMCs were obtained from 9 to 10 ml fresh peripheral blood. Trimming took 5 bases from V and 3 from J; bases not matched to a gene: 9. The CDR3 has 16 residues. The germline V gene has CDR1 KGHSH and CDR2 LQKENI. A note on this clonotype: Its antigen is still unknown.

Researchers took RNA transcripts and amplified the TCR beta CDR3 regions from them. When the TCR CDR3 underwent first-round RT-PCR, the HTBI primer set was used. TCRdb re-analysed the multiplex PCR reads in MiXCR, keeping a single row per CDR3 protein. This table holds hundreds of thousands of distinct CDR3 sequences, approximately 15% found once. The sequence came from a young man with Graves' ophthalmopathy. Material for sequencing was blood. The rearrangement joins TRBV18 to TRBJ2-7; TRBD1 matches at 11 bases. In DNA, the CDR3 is TGTGCCAGCTCATCTAACGGGGGACAGGGGGTCTACGAGCAGTACTTC. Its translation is CASSSNGGQGVYEQYF. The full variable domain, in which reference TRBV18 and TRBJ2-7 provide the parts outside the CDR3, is NAGVMQNPRHLVRRRGQEARLRCSPMKGHSHVYWYRQLPEEGLKFMVYLQKENIIDESGMPKERFSAEFPKEGPSILRIQQVVRGDSAAYFCASSSNGGQGVYEQYFGPGTRLTVT.